This TCR beta chain was sequenced in a study of blood T cell repertoires in COVID-19. The wider study: Whether acute or convalescent, the COVID-19 samples came from the United States, Italy and Spain. PBMCs, B-cell-depleted T cells, or T cells were the source of the cDNA or gDNA that made up the material.

Study processing details: Estimates of nucleated cell counts were drawn from the amplification of reference gene primers. The assay was immunoSEQ multiplex PCR, and TCRdb's table has in-frame clones only and misses some. V and J calls and clone size are copied from that table; D and trimming were computed from the DNA. The profile shows over 85,000 clones, over 75% of them singletons. CDR3 size: 14 residues. Germline CDR1 SQVTM, CDR2 ANQGSEA. Trimming took off 2 bases at V and 5 bases at J, with 16 bases between the two ends. The sequencing input was peripheral blood. The origin of this receptor is a woman of 80 years or more with active or convalescent COVID-19. This sequence joins TRBV29-1 and TRBJ2-7; tentatively, D is TRBD2 (5 bases). This chain's CDR3 is CSVESGGRVNEQYF. DNA of the CDR3: TGCAGCGTTGAATCTGGTGGGAGAGTCAACGAGCAGTACTTC.